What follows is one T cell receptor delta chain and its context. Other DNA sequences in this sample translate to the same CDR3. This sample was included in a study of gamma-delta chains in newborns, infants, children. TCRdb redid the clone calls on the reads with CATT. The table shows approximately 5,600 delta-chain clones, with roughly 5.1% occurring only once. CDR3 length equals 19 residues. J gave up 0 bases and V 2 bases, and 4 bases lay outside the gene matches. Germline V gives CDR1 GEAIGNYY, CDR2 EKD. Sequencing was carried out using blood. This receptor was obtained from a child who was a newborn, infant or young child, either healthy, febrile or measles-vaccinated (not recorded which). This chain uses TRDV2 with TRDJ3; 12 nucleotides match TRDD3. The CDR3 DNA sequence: TGTGCCTGTGACAAAGTACTGGGGGATACCTCCTGGGACACCCGACAGATGTTTTTC. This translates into CACDKVLGDTSWDTRQMFF.